The present TCR beta chain was sequenced within a study of blood T cell repertoires in COVID-19. Study-wide background: Spain, Italy and the United States supplied samples that represented acute and convalescent COVID-19. Nucleic acid was either cDNA or gDNA, and it came from T cells, B-cell-depleted T cells, or PBMCs.

Original handling: Estimation of nucleated cell counts was performed using reference gene primer amplification. The assay was immunoSEQ multiplex PCR, and TCRdb's table has in-frame clones only and misses some. The V and J calls and the clone size are those of that table, but D and trimming were determined from the DNA. Of 200,000 to 250,000 clones listed, roughly 84% are singletons. On this clone: A read error may produce the germline difference seen at one junction end.

The material sequenced was peripheral blood. The receptor was derived from a woman older than 75 with active or convalescent COVID-19.

CDR3 residues: CASSIDRFSGERIF. For the CDR3, the DNA is TGTGCCAGTAGTATAGATCGCTTTAGTGGAGAAAGGATCTTC. The genes are TRBV19 and TRBJ1-2; no reliable D call. The V gene's germline CDR1 is LNHDA and CDR2 SQIVND (reference sequence). The CDR3 runs 14 residues.